This entry describes one T cell receptor (beta chain). Its antigen is unidentified. Researchers used 5'RACE with constant-segment primers to make TCR alpha and TCR beta cDNA libraries that carry sample barcodes and UMIs. TCRdb itself ran the 5' RACE reads through MiXCR, one entry per CDR3 protein. The sample comprises 310,000 or so distinct CDR3 sequences, more than 15% of which are singletons, and 22% rests with the top ten. This sample is drawn from a study of T-cell memory formation after mild COVID-19. Study-level results: CD4+ contracting clones were mainly CM and EM; CD8+ ones, EMRA.

The V and J ends lost 2 bases and 0 bases respectively, with 2 bases between them. The CDR3 runs to 13 residues. Germline V CDR1 and CDR2: LNHNV, YYDKDF (reference sequence). Input material: PBMCs or a T cell subset sorted from them (not recorded which). The rearrangement uses TRBV15 and TRBJ1-5; D unresolved. The receptor's source is a man younger than 35 who had mild COVID-19 (a few samples of this study predate the infection). Cell type and time point are not known. CDR3 protein: CATSRRSNQPQHF. In DNA form, the CDR3 reads TGTGCCACCAGCAGACGTAGCAATCAGCCCCAGCATTTT.